Reported below is one T cell receptor beta chain. What it binds is unknown. The same CDR3 also results from other DNA sequences found in this sample. Primers for the PCR totalled 60 Vbeta and 13 Jbeta. This table comes from immunoSEQ multiplex PCR, and its TCRdb copy is limited to in-frame clones, with some not included. The sample holds about 160,000 clones, approximately 80% seen once. Germline V gene lookup returns CDR1 SGHTA and CDR2 FQGNSA. V lost 5 bases to trimming and J lost 1 base, with 7 bases between them. The CDR3 sequence is 13 residues long. The data were taken from a study of cytomegalovirus exposure and HLA in healthy donors. Study-wide results and limits: A later analysis reported that several of the most significant clusters appeared to be linked to common viral pathogens, among them Epstein-Barr virus. The likely origin of a cluster of highly shared sequence variants was a sequencing artifact. A later analysis linked a missense DCLRE1C variant to TCR beta V- and J-gene trimming. An analysis done earlier found most TCR beta V segments productive about 87% or about 30% of the time.

The chain employs TRBV7-2 and TRBJ2-3; D is uncertain. The specimen sequenced was PBMCs. The receptor was derived from a man younger than 40 in good health and CMV-seronegative. In DNA form, the CDR3 reads TGTGCCAGCAGCCTCACAGGCACAGATACGCAGTATTTT. Translated: CASSLTGTDTQYF.